A selection of T cell receptor beta chains follows, all from one sample in a study of cytomegalovirus exposure and HLA in healthy donors. TCRdb's copy holds only in-frame clones and misses some; the assay was immunoSEQ multiplex PCR. The sample comprises 150,000 to 200,000 clones, 89% of which are singletons, and 9% to 12% rests with the top ten. The sample taken for sequencing was PBMCs. The receptors come from a woman between 18 and 29 years old in good health and CMV-seropositive. Each CDR3 is given with its conserved first and last residue. The order of the fields is V gene, clone size, CDR3 protein. The size field is filled for only some rows; it gives once, few, many or a size class.

v_call: TRBV4-3; clone_size: .; cdr3_aa: CASSLTPGTPGETQYF
v_call: TRBV6-5; clone_size: .; cdr3_aa: CASSYSSRVAAFF
v_call: TRBV6-5; clone_size: .; cdr3_aa: CASSTQGDEQYF
v_call: TRBV12-5; clone_size: .; cdr3_aa: CASGLGGTLDNEQFF
v_call: TRBV30; clone_size: .; cdr3_aa: CAWCSAVSYGYTF
v_call: TRBV5-4; clone_size: .; cdr3_aa: CAWSRDRSSYEQYF
v_call: TRBV7-9; clone_size: .; cdr3_aa: CASSLSGGQETQYF
v_call: TRBV7-9; clone_size: .; cdr3_aa: CASSLGQALTDTQYF
v_call: TRBV5-4; clone_size: .; cdr3_aa: CASSSLAGGEQFF
v_call: TRBV18; clone_size: .; cdr3_aa: CASSPPSGGDQPQHF
v_call: TRBV5-1; clone_size: .; cdr3_aa: CASSSRAGVGTDTQYF
v_call: TRBV7-9; clone_size: .; cdr3_aa: CASSLANKNNEQFF
v_call: TRBV30; clone_size: .; cdr3_aa: CAWNWGPGRTYEQYF
v_call: TRBV7-6; clone_size: .; cdr3_aa: CASSPTTSGIANTGELFF
v_call: TRBV7-3; clone_size: .; cdr3_aa: CASNMGPDTQYF
v_call: TRBV5-1; clone_size: .; cdr3_aa: CASSSRQGAETQYF
v_call: TRBV30; clone_size: .; cdr3_aa: CARSGTDETQYF
v_call: TRBV30; clone_size: .; cdr3_aa: CAWSDRQLEETQYF
v_call: TRBV28; clone_size: .; cdr3_aa: CASNFWQGDQETQYF
v_call: TRBV27; clone_size: few; cdr3_aa: CASSWGRIAF
v_call: TRBV7-3; clone_size: .; cdr3_aa: CASSLLGLAGQETQYF
v_call: TRBV9; clone_size: .; cdr3_aa: CASSVGSGGPYEQYF
v_call: TRBV5-1; clone_size: .; cdr3_aa: CASSSGRSTDTQYF
v_call: TRBV5-8; clone_size: .; cdr3_aa: CASIPDRANYEQYF
v_call: TRBV7-6; clone_size: few; cdr3_aa: CASSPSGQHGYTF
v_call: TRBV7-9; clone_size: .; cdr3_aa: CASSFGVIPYEQYF
v_call: TRBV28; clone_size: .; cdr3_aa: CASSLYSLSDEQYF
v_call: TRBV28; clone_size: few; cdr3_aa: CASGQGGGEQYF
v_call: TRBV2; clone_size: .; cdr3_aa: CASRSGQGYEQYF
v_call: TRBV9; clone_size: .; cdr3_aa: CASSAGTSGSATYNEQFF
v_call: TRBV6-6; clone_size: .; cdr3_aa: CASRITGLPIYGYTF
v_call: TRBV10-3; clone_size: .; cdr3_aa: CAISVSSGTYEQYF
v_call: TRBV7-9; clone_size: .; cdr3_aa: CASSLFGGGYEQYF
v_call: TRBV6-6; clone_size: .; cdr3_aa: CATGGARGTTNEKLFF
v_call: TRBV30; clone_size: few; cdr3_aa: CAWSRQGAAYEQYF
v_call: TRBV2; clone_size: .; cdr3_aa: CASSVAGLDTQYF
v_call: TRBV18; clone_size: .; cdr3_aa: CASSPPDRGQQFF
v_call: TRBV5-4; clone_size: .; cdr3_aa: CASSQRTRGSTDTQYF
v_call: TRBV9; clone_size: .; cdr3_aa: CASSASGTGVYEQYF
v_call: TRBV25-1; clone_size: .; cdr3_aa: CASSRGSQPQHF
v_call: TRBV30; clone_size: .; cdr3_aa: CAWRRGGDGNTIYF
v_call: TRBV4-1; clone_size: .; cdr3_aa: CASSRDRNPQPQHF
v_call: TRBV6-6; clone_size: .; cdr3_aa: CASSPGGRGLIAEAFF
v_call: TRBV4-3; clone_size: .; cdr3_aa: CASSQRGAGNYEQYF
v_call: TRBV21-1; clone_size: once; cdr3_aa: CASSKNDRVGQPQHF
v_call: TRBV9; clone_size: .; cdr3_aa: CASSRRTSGNNEQFF
v_call: TRBV27; clone_size: .; cdr3_aa: CASSYYPLAGDTQYF
v_call: TRBV11-2; clone_size: .; cdr3_aa: CASSQQGYYEQYF
v_call: TRBV19; clone_size: .; cdr3_aa: CASSLEGSEAFF
v_call: TRBV10-3; clone_size: once; cdr3_aa: CATLDRAGNTIYF
v_call: TRBV2; clone_size: .; cdr3_aa: CASKGDLSTEAFF
v_call: TRBV5-1; clone_size: .; cdr3_aa: CASSLGLASSYEQYF
v_call: TRBV9; clone_size: .; cdr3_aa: CASSSYDSYEQYF
v_call: TRBV27; clone_size: .; cdr3_aa: CASSRQGIPYEQYF
v_call: TRBV7-3; clone_size: once; cdr3_aa: CASSPITSGRGRPGELFF
v_call: TRBV7-6; clone_size: .; cdr3_aa: CASSLAPGRNTEAFF
v_call: TRBV27; clone_size: few; cdr3_aa: CASSFGGGMRGYTF
v_call: TRBV28; clone_size: few; cdr3_aa: CASSPPWGSQETQYF
v_call: TRBV19; clone_size: .; cdr3_aa: CASSLGPGNTEAFF
v_call: TRBV6-5; clone_size: .; cdr3_aa: CASSGEGGDTEAFF